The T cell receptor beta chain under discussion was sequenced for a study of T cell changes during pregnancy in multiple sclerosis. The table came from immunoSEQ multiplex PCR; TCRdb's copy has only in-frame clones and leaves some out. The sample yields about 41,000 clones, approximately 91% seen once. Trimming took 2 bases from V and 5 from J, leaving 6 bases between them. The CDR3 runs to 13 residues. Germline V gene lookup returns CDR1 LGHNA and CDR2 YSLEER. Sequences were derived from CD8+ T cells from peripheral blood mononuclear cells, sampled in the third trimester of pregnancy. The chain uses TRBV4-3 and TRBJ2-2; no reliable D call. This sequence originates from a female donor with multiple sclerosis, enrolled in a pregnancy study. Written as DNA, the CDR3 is TGCGCCAGCAGCCAATCAGGTACCGGGGAGCTGTTTTTT. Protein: CASSQSGTGELFF.